In its sample, the clone carrying this T cell receptor (beta chain) was seen a few times. Its antigen is currently unknown. Each CDR3 protein is one row after TCRdb ran MiXCR on the reads. Of some 590,000 distinct CDR3 sequences listed, 40% are singletons. The record originates from a study of T cell repertoires in cytomegalovirus infection. Study background: Public TCR beta signatures indicated both CMV infection and matching HLA type. Study conclusions and caveats: Across the ex vivo response, the dominant clonotypes were HLA-C-restricted CMV-specific TCR beta clonotypes.

Germline CDR1 and CDR2: MDHEN and SYDVKM. The V gene lost 4 bases and the J gene lost 1 base, with 13 bases spanning the gap. The CDR3 runs to 15 residues. The genes are TRBV28 and TRBJ1-1; D unresolved. This receptor was taken from a human donor in good health (CMV status not recorded). Some clones in this sample may be carry-over from other donors' samples. The sequencing here drew on cultured PBMCs, taken from culture after CMV antigen stimulation. The CDR3 loop reads CASSSSRTQNTEAFF. CDR3 DNA sequence: TGTGCCAGCAGTTCTTCTCGAACCCAGAACACTGAAGCTTTCTTT.